These 20 T cell receptor beta chains were sequenced from one sample in a study of T cells in pancreatic ductal adenocarcinoma. No neoadjuvant therapy was given to the selected pancreatic ductal adenocarcinoma patients before their surgery. Assay used: immunoSEQ multiplex PCR; TCRdb lists only in-frame clones, some missing. The repertoire holds tens of thousands of clones, with 90% to 95% as singletons. The sample comprised PBMCs. The source is a human donor with pancreatic ductal adenocarcinoma.

V and J are TRBV7-9 and TRBJ1-5; unclear D gene. The V gene's germline CDR1 is SEHNR and CDR2 FQNEAQ (reference sequence). Trimming cost V 1 base and J 1 base, with 8 bases left between them. The CDR3 spans 15 residues. The CDR3 region has the DNA TGTGCCAGCAGCTTAGGGGGAGGGAGCAATCAGCCCCAGCATTTT. It encodes CASSLGGGSNQPQHF. The full variable domain, with the rest looked up from reference TRBV7-9 and TRBJ1-5, is DTGVSQNPRHKITKRGQNVTFRCDPISEHNRLYWYRQTLGQGPEFLTYFQNEAQLEKSRLLSDRFSAERPKGSFSTLEIQRTEQGDSAMYLCASSLGGGSNQPQHFGDGTRLSIL.

The V gene is TRBV7-2, the J gene TRBJ2-7; a weak D match, TRBD2 (5 bases). Germline lookup yields CDR1 SGHTA and CDR2 FQGNSA. This CDR3 has 16 residues. V shed 1 base and J shed 3 bases, with 16 bases lying between them. CDR3 coding DNA: TGTGCCAGCAGCTTAGGGCTGTCTGGGAGAATCTACGAGCAGTACTTC. It yields the protein CASSLGLSGRIYEQYF.

The chain has TRBV19 and TRBJ2-1, with 9 bases fitting TRBD1. The CDR3 totals 15 residues. Germline loops: CDR1 LNHDA, CDR2 SQIVND (reference sequence). Trimming at V came to 3 bases and at J to 4 bases, leaving 4 bases not matched to a gene. CDR3 sequence reads: CASSIFGQGYNEQFF. The CDR3 DNA is TGTGCCAGTAGTATTTTCGGACAGGGGTACAATGAGCAGTTCTTC.

This chain uses TRBV27 with TRBJ1-1; D uncertain. Per germline, CDR1 MNHEY and CDR2 SMNVEV (reference sequence). The CDR3 is 10 residues long. The V and J ends lost 11 bases and 6 bases respectively, with 10 bases between them. CDR3 DNA sequence: TGTGCCGCGGGCCGGGCTGAAGCTTTCTTT. Translation: CAAGRAEAFF.

The genes are TRBV5-5 and TRBJ2-7; D ambiguous. Trimming left V 2 bases short and J 2 bases short, with 11 bases between. The CDR3 covers 14 residues. CDR1 is SGHKS and CDR2 is YYEKEE in the germline V gene (reference sequence). The DNA of the CDR3 is TGTGCCAGCAGCTTAGGGCAAATTACCTACGAGCAGTACTTC. This translates into CASSLGQITYEQYF.

In DNA, the CDR3 is TGTGCCAGCAGCTTAGCGGCAGGTGCTAACTATGGCTACACCTTC. Encoded protein: CASSLAAGANYGYTF. The chain joins TRBV7-9 to TRBJ1-2; D remains ambiguous. The germline V gene has CDR1 SEHNR and CDR2 FQNEAQ (reference sequence). The CDR3 has 15 amino acids. Trimming removed 0 bases at V and 0 bases at J, with 8 bases between.

The table lists this clone with a count of one. The CDR3 DNA reads TGTGCCAGTAGTATCGGGGGCAATCAGCCCCAGCATTTT. Amino acids: CASSIGGNQPQHF. The chain combines TRBV19 with TRBJ1-5; no definite D call. The V and J ends lost 3 bases and 2 bases respectively, with 5 bases between them. The CDR3 totals 13 residues. Germline CDR1 reads LNHDA; CDR2 reads SQIVND (reference sequence).

The chain has TRBV28 and TRBJ1-4, with 9 bases matching TRBD1. The CDR3 extends over 15 amino acids. Germline loops: CDR1 MDHEN, CDR2 SYDVKM. V shed 7 bases and J 7 bases; nucleotides not matched to a gene: 10. The CDR3 sequence is CASTKGQGRGEKLFF. CDR3 nucleotide sequence: TGTGCCAGCACCAAGGGACAGGGAAGGGGTGAAAAACTGTTTTTT.

This chain uses TRBV18 with TRBJ2-5, with D hard to call. CDR1 and CDR2 (germline): KGHSH, LQKENI. Trimming stripped 4 bases from V and 5 bases from J, with 5 bases between. There are 11 residues in the CDR3. CDR3 in amino acids: CASSLKETQYF. The CDR3 DNA sequence: TGTGCCAGCTCACTCAAGGAGACCCAGTACTTC.

The chain couples TRBV18 to TRBJ2-1; TRBD2 aligns across 8 bases. The CDR3 has 15 residues. J lost 2 bases, V lost 4 bases, and 4 bases had no gene match. Germline V CDR1 and CDR2: KGHSH, LQKENI. The CDR3 here is CASSLAGNTYNEQFF. The CDR3 coding sequence is TGTGCCAGCTCACTAGCGGGAAATACCTACAATGAGCAGTTCTTC.

In DNA, the CDR3 is TGTGCCAGCAGCCATCCCGAGGGGCGGGATGGCTACACCTTC. It translates to CASSHPEGRDGYTF. The chain employs TRBV11-2 and TRBJ1-2, with D possibly being TRBD1 (5 bases). The CDR3 sequence is 14 residues long. Germline loops: CDR1 SGHAT, CDR2 FQNNGV. With 5 bases removed from V and 6 bases from J, the gap between germline ends came to 16 bases.

The rearrangement joins TRBV27 to TRBJ2-7; the D gene is possibly TRBD1 (6 bases). The CDR3 loop spans 17 amino acids. In germline, CDR1 is MNHEY, CDR2 SMNVEV (reference sequence). The V gene lost 0 bases and the J gene lost 1 base, with 16 bases spanning the gap. Written as DNA, the CDR3 is TGTGCCAGCAGTTTATCGAGGACAGCCCGAGGGTCCTACGAGCAGTACTTC. This gives the protein CASSLSRTARGSYEQYF.

The J gene is TRBJ2-5, the V gene TRBV11-2; D is unclear. Germline CDR1 SGHAT, CDR2 FQNNGV. Trimming removed 2 bases at V and 2 bases at J, with 9 bases between. The CDR3 has 14 amino acids. The CDR3 loop reads CASSLFRSQETQYF. The CDR3 nucleotides read TGTGCCAGCAGCTTATTCAGGAGTCAAGAGACCCAGTACTTC.

The sample holds one count of this clone. The J gene is TRBJ2-1, the V gene TRBV19; either TRBD1 or TRBD2 may supply D (5 bases each). The CDR3 has 16 residues. Germline assignment: CDR1 LNHDA and CDR2 SQIVND (reference sequence). The germline V and J ends were trimmed by 5 bases and 2 bases, with 16 bases remaining between them. The CDR3 DNA reads as TGTGCCAGTAGTCGCCTCTCCGGGACCGCCTACAATGAGCAGTTCTTC. Translation gives CASSRLSGTAYNEQFF. The whole variable domain, remainder taken from reference TRBV19 and TRBJ2-1, is DGGITQSPKYLFRKEGQNVTLSCEQNLNHDAMYWYRQDPGQGLRLIYYSQIVNDFQKGDIAEGYSVSREKKESFPLTVTSAQKNPTAFYLCASSRLSGTAYNEQFFGPGTRLTVL.

V is TRBV5-8 and J is TRBJ2-5, with 8 bases lining up with TRBD1. The DNA end favors TRBJ2-7, so the J call may be wrong. This CDR3 comprises 13 residues. Germline V CDR1 and CDR2: SGHTS, YDEGEE. The chain's CDR3 is CASSLPQGDEQYF. CDR3 sequence (DNA): TGTGCCAGCAGCTTGCCACAGGGGGACGAGCAGTACTTC.

The rearrangement joins TRBV7-9 to TRBJ2-7; D call uncertain. Germline CDR1 and CDR2: SEHNR and FQNEAQ (reference sequence). V lost 1 base to trimming and J lost 2 bases, with 9 bases between them. The CDR3 length is 14 residues. This chain's CDR3 is CASSLVRPPYEQYF. The CDR3 DNA sequence: TGTGCCAGCAGCTTAGTTCGGCCGCCCTACGAGCAGTACTTC.

This clone was observed once. This rearrangement joins TRBV7-9 to TRBJ1-2; no definite D call. CDR3 size: 12 residues. Germline loops: CDR1 SEHNR, CDR2 FQNEAQ (reference sequence). Between the trimmed V and J ends, which lost 2 bases and 4 bases, there was a span of 5 bases. CDR3 sequence: CASSLPGYGYTF. Here the CDR3 DNA reads TGTGCCAGCAGCTTACCGGGCTATGGCTACACCTTC.

The genes are TRBV10-3 and TRBJ1-4, with D uncertain. The length of the CDR3 is 14 residues. The V gene lost 5 bases and the J gene lost 6 bases, with 13 bases spanning the gap. The germline CDR1 and CDR2 sequences are ENHRY and SYGVKD. The CDR3 is CAISSGFPHEKLFF. As DNA, the CDR3 is TGTGCCATCAGTTCCGGGTTCCCTCATGAAAAACTGTTTTTT.

This clone was observed once. This sequence joins TRBV19 and TRBJ2-1; the D is unclear. The CDR3 sequence is 16 residues long. The germline V gene encodes CDR1 LNHDA and CDR2 SQIVND (reference sequence). V dropped 2 bases and J dropped 0 bases, with 11 bases sitting between them. The CDR3 loop reads CASSIWAESSYNEQFF. Written as DNA, the CDR3 is TGTGCCAGTAGTATATGGGCGGAAAGCTCCTACAATGAGCAGTTCTTC. The whole variable domain, remainder taken from reference TRBV19 and TRBJ2-1, is DGGITQSPKYLFRKEGQNVTLSCEQNLNHDAMYWYRQDPGQGLRLIYYSQIVNDFQKGDIAEGYSVSREKKESFPLTVTSAQKNPTAFYLCASSIWAESSYNEQFFGPGTRLTVL.

The chain joins TRBV4-1 to TRBJ2-7; 10 bases match TRBD1. CDR1 and CDR2 from the germline V gene are MGHRA and YSYEKL. The CDR3 covers 15 residues. Trimming at V came to 0 bases and at J to 3 bases, leaving 2 bases not matched to a gene. The CDR3 loop is CASSQDRTGGYEQYF. CDR3 DNA: TGCGCCAGCAGCCAAGATCGGACAGGGGGCTACGAGCAGTACTTC.